This entry concerns a single TCR beta chain. This clone was seen once. Its antigen is unknown. One base away there is no much larger clone; base qualities are not given. Per the publication, the time point label means: cells obtained before transplantation from donor or recipient. CD3+CD4+ and CD3+CD8+ populations were FACS-sorted from unstimulated pre-transplant donor and recipient cells taken from spleen or lymph nodes. The record originates from a study of graft-versus-host responses after intestinal transplantation (dated by TCRdb to the early 2020s). For the wider study: Multivisceral, liver-intestinal, or isolated intestinal transplants were received by the recipients. All recipients received anti-thymocyte globulin induction followed by maintenance tacrolimus and steroids for about three years. After intestinal transplantation, graft-versus-host and host-versus-graft alloreactive T cell clones were followed in the graft, circulation and bone marrow using bulk TCR-beta CDR3 sequencing. To identify alloreactive clones, pre-transplant mixed lymphocyte reaction products were sequenced and then compared with unstimulated pre-transplant donor and recipient T cells. Of the roughly 23 intestinal transplant recipients enrolled in the cohort, one of whom was a retransplant, 3 patients without pretransplant specimens were excluded. Donor T cell macrochimerism was defined as a peak of at least 4% donor T cells among recipient peripheral blood mononuclear cells. Instead of going to the commercial service, samples from a few later patients were sequenced in-house on an Illumina MiSeq and processed with MiXCR.

Broad study findings and their caveats: GvH clones were found in recipient bone marrow, and some of the GvH clones appeared earlier in ileal mucosa or blood, which is consistent with an intestinal mucosal origin. High GvH to HvG T cell clonal ratios were observed in the allografts of patients with donor T cell macrochimerism. The conclusions were limited by the relatively low number and heterogeneity of the intestinal transplant patients. Early after transplant, declines in HvG clones were associated with peak levels of circulating GvH clones.

For CDR1 and CDR2, the germline V gene lists SGHDT and YYEEEE. At the junction V is shortened by 6 bases and J by 1 base, with 16 bases in between. The CDR3 runs 15 residues from the cysteine to the phenylalanine. The retained sequence is limited to the CDR3, 45 bases, with the frame set at the first base. The method was the immunoSEQ multiplex PCR assay. In most patients, genomic DNA was isolated using the Qiagen DNeasy Blood and Tissue Kit and sent frozen to Adaptive Biotechnologies for TCR sequencing. For most patients, high-throughput TCR-beta CDR3 sequencing of genomic DNA was performed by Adaptive Biotechnologies. In the authors' own workflow: Adaptive's ImmunoSEQ software was the source of the TCR sequencing data for 18 patients, while a few other patients were processed with MiXCR and VDJtools. To correct CD4 versus CD8 sorting errors, sequences present in both subsets at a frequency ratio below 5:1 were removed. CDR3 nucleotide sequences shared between donor and recipient were removed because the origin of such sequences could not be assigned. Alloreactive clones required at least 2-fold expansion over unstimulated cells and minimum CFSE-low frequency of 0.002% (template counts) or 0.001% (read counts). Mappable clones were those detected in sequenced pre-transplant spleen, lymph node, or MLR CFSE-low populations of the donor or recipient. The cumulative frequency of alloreactive clones was calculated as a percentage of all sequences, weighted by copy number. TCRdb retrieved this table from immuneACCESS and kept in-frame rearrangements only. Not all clones are present; in checked studies, unresolved V genes account for under half, and no reason is known for the remainder. V and J calls plus clone size are reproduced from that table; the DNA served to infer D and trimming. The table for this sample lists tens of thousands of clones; 80% to 95% of them were counted only once. Together, the top ten hold approximately 1.3% of the sample.

The chain links TRBV5-6 with TRBJ1-1; TRBD1 might be the D gene, on 5 matching bases. This TCR was sampled from a human donor who received an intestinal transplant. Sequenced material: unstimulated CD8+ T cells sorted from spleen or lymph node cells, taken before intestinal transplant. In nucleotide form, the sequence is TGTGCCAGCAATCACCCCAGGGTCGGGAACACTGAAGCTTTCTTT. Its product reads: CASNHPRVGNTEAFF.